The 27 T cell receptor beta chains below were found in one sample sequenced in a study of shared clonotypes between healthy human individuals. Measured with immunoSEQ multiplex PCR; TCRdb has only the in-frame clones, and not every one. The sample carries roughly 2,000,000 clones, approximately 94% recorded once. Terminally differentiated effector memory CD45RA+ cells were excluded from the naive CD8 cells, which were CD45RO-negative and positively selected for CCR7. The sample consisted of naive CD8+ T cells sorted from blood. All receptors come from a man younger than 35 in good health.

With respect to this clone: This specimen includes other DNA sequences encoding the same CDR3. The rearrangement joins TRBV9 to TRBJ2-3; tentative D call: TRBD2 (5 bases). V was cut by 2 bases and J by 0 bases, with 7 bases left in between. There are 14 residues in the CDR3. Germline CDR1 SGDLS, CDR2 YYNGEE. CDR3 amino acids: CASSVSGSTDTQYF. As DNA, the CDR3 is TGTGCCAGCAGCGTCTCGGGAAGCACAGATACGCAGTATTTT. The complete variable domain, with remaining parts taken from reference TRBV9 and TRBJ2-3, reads DSGVTQTPKHLITATGQRVTLRCSPRSGDLSVYWYQQSLDQGLQFLIQYYNGEERAKGNILERFSAQQFPDLHSELNLSSLELGDSALYFCASSVSGSTDTQYFGPGTRLTVL.

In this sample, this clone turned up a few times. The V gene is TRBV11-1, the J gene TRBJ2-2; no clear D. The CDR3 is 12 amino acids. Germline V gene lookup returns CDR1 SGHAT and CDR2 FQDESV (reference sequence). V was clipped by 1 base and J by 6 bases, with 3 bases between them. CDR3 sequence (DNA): TGTGCCAGCAGCTTAGGGGCCGGGGAGCTGTTTTTT. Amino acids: CASSLGAGELFF. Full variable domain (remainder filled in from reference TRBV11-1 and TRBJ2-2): EAEVAQSPRYKITEKSQAVAFWCDPISGHATLYWYRQILGQGPELLVQFQDESVVDDSQLPKDRFSAERLKGVDSTLKIQPAELGDSAMYLCASSLGAGELFFGEGSRLTVL.

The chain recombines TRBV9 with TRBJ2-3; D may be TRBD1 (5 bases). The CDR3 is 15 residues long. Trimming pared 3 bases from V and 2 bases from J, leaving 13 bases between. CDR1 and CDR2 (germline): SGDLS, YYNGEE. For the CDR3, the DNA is TGTGCCAGCAGCGCGATACAAGGGGACACAGATACGCAGTATTTT. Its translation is CASSAIQGDTDTQYF.

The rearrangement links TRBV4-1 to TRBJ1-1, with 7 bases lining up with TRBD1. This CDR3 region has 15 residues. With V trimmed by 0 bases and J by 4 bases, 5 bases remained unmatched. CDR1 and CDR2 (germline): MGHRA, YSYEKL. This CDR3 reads CASSQDRGYSTEAFF. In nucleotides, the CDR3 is TGCGCCAGCAGCCAAGACAGGGGGTATTCCACTGAAGCTTTCTTT.

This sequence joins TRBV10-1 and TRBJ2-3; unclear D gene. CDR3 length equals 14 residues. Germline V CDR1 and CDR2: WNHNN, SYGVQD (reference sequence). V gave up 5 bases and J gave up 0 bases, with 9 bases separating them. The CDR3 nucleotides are TGCGCCAGCAGTTACGGCAGAAGCACAGATACGCAGTATTTT. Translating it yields CASSYGRSTDTQYF.

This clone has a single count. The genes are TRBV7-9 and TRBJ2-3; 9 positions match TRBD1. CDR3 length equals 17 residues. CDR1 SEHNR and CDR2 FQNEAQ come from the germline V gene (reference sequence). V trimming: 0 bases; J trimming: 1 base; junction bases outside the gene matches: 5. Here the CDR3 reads CASSLAIGDRGTDTQYF. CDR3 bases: TGTGCCAGCAGCTTAGCGATTGGGGACAGGGGCACAGATACGCAGTATTTT.

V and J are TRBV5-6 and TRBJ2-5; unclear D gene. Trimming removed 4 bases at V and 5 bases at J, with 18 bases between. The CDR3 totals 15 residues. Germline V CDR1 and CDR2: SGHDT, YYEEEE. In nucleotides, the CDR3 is TGTGCCAGCAGCACCCGGAACACAGAGACGGAGACCCAGTACTTC. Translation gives CASSTRNTETETQYF.

CDR3 in amino acids: CASSQDTSRETQYF. The CDR3 bases are TGCGCCAGCAGCCAAGATACTAGCCGGGAGACCCAGTACTTC. The chain combines TRBV4-3 with TRBJ2-5, with D perhaps matching TRBD2 (6 bases). Germline-derived CDR1 and CDR2 are LGHNA and YSLEER. V was shortened by 0 bases and J by 5 bases, with 10 bases between the two germline ends. The CDR3 runs to 14 residues.

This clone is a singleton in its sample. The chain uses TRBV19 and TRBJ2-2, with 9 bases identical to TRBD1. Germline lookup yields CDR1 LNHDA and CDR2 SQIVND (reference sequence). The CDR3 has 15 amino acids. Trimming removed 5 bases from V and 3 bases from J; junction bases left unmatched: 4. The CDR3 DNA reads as TGTGCCAGTAGTGAACGGACAGGGGACACCGGGGAGCTGTTTTTT. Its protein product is CASSERTGDTGELFF.

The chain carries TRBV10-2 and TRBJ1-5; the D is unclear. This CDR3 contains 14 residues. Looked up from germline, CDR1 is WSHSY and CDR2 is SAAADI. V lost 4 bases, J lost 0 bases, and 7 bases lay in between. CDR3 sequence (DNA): TGCGCCAGCAGTGTCGGGGATAGCAATCAGCCCCAGCATTTT. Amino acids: CASSVGDSNQPQHF.

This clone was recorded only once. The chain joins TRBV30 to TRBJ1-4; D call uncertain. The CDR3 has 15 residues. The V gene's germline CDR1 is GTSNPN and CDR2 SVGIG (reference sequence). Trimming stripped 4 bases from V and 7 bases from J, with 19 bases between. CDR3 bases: TGTGCCTGGAACCCCGGCGGAGCCTTTGTTGAAAAACTGTTTTTT. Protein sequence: CAWNPGGAFVEKLFF.

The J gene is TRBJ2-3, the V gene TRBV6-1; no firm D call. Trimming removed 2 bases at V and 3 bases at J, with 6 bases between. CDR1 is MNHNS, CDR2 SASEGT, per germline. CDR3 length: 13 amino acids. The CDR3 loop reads CASSEYGTDTQYF. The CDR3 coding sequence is TGTGCCAGCAGTGAATACGGGACAGATACGCAGTATTTT.

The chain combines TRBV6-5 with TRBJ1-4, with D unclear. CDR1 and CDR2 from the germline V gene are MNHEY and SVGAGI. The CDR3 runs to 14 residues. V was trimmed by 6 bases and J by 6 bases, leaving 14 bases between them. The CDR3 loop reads CASRIGWADEKLFF. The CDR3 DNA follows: TGTGCCAGCAGAATAGGGTGGGCTGATGAAAAACTGTTTTTT.

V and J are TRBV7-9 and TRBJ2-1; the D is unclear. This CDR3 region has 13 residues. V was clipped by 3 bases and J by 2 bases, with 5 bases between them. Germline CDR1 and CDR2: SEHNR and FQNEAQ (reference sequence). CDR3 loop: CASSLLTYNEQFF. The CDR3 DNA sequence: TGTGCCAGCAGCTTGCTGACCTACAATGAGCAGTTCTTC.

In DNA, the CDR3 is TGTGCCAGCGGGGACAGGATGAACTATGGCTACACCTTC. It encodes CASGDRMNYGYTF. This chain joins TRBV7-9 and TRBJ1-2, with TRBD1 matching over 8 bases. From germline, CDR1 is SEHNR and CDR2 FQNEAQ (reference sequence). With V trimmed by 8 bases and J by 2 bases, 4 bases remained unmatched. CDR3 size: 13 residues. Variable domain in full (rest from reference TRBV7-9 and TRBJ1-2): DTGVSQNPRHKITKRGQNVTFRCDPISEHNRLYWYRQTLGQGPEFLTYFQNEAQLEKSRLLSDRFSAERPKGSFSTLEIQRTEQGDSAMYLCASGDRMNYGYTFGSGTRLTVV.

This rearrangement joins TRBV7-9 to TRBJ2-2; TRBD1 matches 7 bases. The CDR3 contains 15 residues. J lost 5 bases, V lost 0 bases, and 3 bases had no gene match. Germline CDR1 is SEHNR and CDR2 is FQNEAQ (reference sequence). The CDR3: CASSLADRMTGELFF. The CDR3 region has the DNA TGTGCCAGCAGCTTAGCGGACAGGATGACCGGGGAGCTGTTTTTT.

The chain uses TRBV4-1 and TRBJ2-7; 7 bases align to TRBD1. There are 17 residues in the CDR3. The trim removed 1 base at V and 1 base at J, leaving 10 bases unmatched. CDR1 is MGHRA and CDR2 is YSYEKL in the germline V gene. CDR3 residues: CASSQVGGAPSSYEQYF. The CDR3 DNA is TGCGCCAGCAGCCAAGTAGGGGGCGCCCCCTCATCCTACGAGCAGTACTTC.

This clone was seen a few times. DNA for the CDR3: TGTGCCAGCAGCTTAGACTATGGCTACACCTTC. It encodes CASSLDYGYTF. V gene TRBV9 combines with J gene TRBJ1-2; the D is unclear. The V end was cut by 4 bases, the J end by 3 bases, with 4 bases between. The CDR3 extends over 11 amino acids. The germline CDR1 and CDR2 sequences are SGDLS and YYNGEE.

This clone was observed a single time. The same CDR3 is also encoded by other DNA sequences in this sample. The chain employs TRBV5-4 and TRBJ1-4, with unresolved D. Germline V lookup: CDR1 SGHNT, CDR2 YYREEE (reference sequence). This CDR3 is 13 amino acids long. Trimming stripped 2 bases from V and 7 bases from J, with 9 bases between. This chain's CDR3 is CASSLWGSEKLFF. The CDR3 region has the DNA TGTGCCAGCAGCTTATGGGGAAGTGAAAAACTGTTTTTT.

CDR3 coding DNA: TGTGCCAGCAGCTCCTGGACAGACAGCACAGATACGCAGTATTTT. Residues: CASSSWTDSTDTQYF. The chain recombines TRBV5-6 with TRBJ2-3; TRBD1 might be the D (6 bases). The CDR3 is 15 amino acids. V lost 3 bases to trimming and J lost 0 bases, with 11 bases between them. Germline CDR1 SGHDT, CDR2 YYEEEE.

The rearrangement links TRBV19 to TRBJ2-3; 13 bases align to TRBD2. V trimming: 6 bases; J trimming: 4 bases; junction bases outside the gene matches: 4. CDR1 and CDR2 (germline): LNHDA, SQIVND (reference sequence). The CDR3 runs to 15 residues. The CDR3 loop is CASSWTSGSSDTQYF. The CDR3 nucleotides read TGTGCCAGTAGCTGGACTAGCGGGAGTTCAGATACGCAGTATTTT.

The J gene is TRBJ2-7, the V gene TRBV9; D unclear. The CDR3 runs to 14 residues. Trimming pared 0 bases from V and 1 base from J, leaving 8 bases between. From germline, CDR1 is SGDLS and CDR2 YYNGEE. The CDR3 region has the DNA TGTGCCAGCAGCGTAGCGGCAGAGTCCTACGAGCAGTACTTC. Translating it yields CASSVAAESYEQYF.

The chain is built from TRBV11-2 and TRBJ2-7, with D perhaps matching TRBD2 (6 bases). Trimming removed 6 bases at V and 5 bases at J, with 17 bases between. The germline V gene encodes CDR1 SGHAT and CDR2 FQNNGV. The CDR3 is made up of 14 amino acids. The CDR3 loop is CASRHATSYDEQYF. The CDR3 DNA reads TGTGCCAGCAGGCACGCGACTAGTTATGACGAGCAGTACTTC.

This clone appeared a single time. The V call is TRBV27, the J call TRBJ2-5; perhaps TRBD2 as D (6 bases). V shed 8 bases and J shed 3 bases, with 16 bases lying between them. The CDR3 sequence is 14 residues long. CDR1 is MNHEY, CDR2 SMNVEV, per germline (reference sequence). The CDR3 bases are TGTGCCAGCCGCCCCGCTAGGGAGGAAGAGACCCAGTACTTC. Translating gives CASRPAREEETQYF.

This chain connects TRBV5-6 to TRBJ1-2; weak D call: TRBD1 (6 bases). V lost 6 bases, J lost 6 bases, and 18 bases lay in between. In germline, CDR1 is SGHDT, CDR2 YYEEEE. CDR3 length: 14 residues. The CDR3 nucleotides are TGTGCCAGCAACCCTGTTGGGGGCGCGGATGGCTACACCTTC. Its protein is CASNPVGGADGYTF.

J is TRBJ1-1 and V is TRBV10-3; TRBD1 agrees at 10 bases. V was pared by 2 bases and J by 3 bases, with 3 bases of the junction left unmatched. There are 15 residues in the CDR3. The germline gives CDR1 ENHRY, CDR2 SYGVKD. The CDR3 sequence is CAISEEGQGHTEAFF. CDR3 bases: TGTGCCATCAGTGAGGAGGGACAGGGGCACACTGAAGCTTTCTTT.

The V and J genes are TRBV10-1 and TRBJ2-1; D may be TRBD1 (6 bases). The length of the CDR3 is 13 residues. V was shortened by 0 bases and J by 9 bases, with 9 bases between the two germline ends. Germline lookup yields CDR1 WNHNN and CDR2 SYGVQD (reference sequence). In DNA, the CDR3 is TGCGCCAGCAGTGAGTCGGGGGCAAGTGAGCAGTTCTTC. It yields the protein CASSESGASEQFF.